The present T cell receptor beta chain was sequenced within a study of blood T cell repertoires in COVID-19. About the study: There were acute and convalescent COVID-19 samples, and they came from the United States, Italy and Spain. Sample material is recorded as cDNA or gDNA derived from T cells, B-cell-depleted T cells, or PBMCs.

V was clipped by 3 bases and J by 3 bases, with 12 bases between them. The CDR3 runs to 14 residues. CDR1 is WSHSY and CDR2 is SAAADI in the germline V gene. As originally analysed: Estimation of nucleated cell counts was performed using reference gene primer amplification. Data came from immunoSEQ multiplex PCR; TCRdb stores just in-frame clones and leaves some out. V, J and clone size were drawn from that table, and D and trimming were deduced from the DNA. Of roughly 70,000 clones in the sample, 84% were seen once. The J gene is TRBJ2-7, the V gene TRBV10-2, with D possibly TRBD2 on 6 matching bases. This TCR was recovered from a human donor in a cohort sampled during active COVID-19. Input material: peripheral blood. CDR3 in DNA: TGCGCCAGCAGTGACTCAGGCGGGAACTACGAGCAGTACTTC. This codes for CASSDSGGNYEQYF.